Below, 7 T cell receptor beta chains from the same sample are listed, as sequenced in a study of T-cell memory formation after mild COVID-19. TCRdb re-called the 5' RACE reads through MiXCR, storing one row per CDR3 protein. The data show under 35,000 distinct CDR3 sequences, around 21% seen once. The specimen sequenced was PBMCs or a T cell subset sorted from them (not recorded which). The receptors were sampled from an adult who had mild COVID-19 (a few samples of this study predate the infection). Cell type and time point are not known.

At least ten counts were recorded for this clonotype. The V call is TRBV2, the J call TRBJ1-6, with 7 bases aligning to TRBD1. The CDR3 runs 13 residues. The germline CDR1 and CDR2 sequences are SNHLY and FYNNEI. The trim removed 6 bases at V and 7 bases at J, leaving 3 bases unmatched. The CDR3 sequence is CASSQTGNSPLHF. The DNA for the CDR3 is TGTGCCAGCAGCCAGACAGGGAATTCACCCCTCCACTTT. Looking up the rest from reference TRBV2 and TRBJ1-6 gives the full variable domain: EPEVTQTPSHQVTQMGQEVILRCVPISNHLYFYWYRQILGQKVEFLVSFYNNEISEKSEIFDDQFSVERPDGSNFTLKIRSTKLEDSAMYFCASSQTGNSPLHFGNGTRLTVT.

The chain recombines TRBV6-5 with TRBJ2-5, with D perhaps TRBD2 (6 bases). Trimming removed 0 bases from V and 0 bases from J, with 8 bases in between. In germline, CDR1 is MNHEY, CDR2 SVGAGI. The CDR3 covers 15 residues. CDR3 DNA: TGTGCCAGCAGTTACTCGACTAGAAACCAAGAGACCCAGTACTTC. Translating gives CASSYSTRNQETQYF.

This clonotype was observed a handful of times. This sequence may be a read error, since a much larger clone differs from it by one base. The chain has TRBV11-3 and TRBJ2-5; D gene uncertain. Trimming left V 2 bases short and J 3 bases short, with 1 base between. This CDR3 region has 11 residues. Germline assignment: CDR1 SGHNT and CDR2 YENEEA. This CDR3 reads CASSLKETQYF. The DNA for the CDR3 is TGTGCCAGCAGCTTAAAAGAGACCCAGTACTTC. Supplemented by reference TRBV11-3 and TRBJ2-5, the full variable domain reads EAGVVQSPRYKIIEKKQPVAFWCNPISGHNTLYWYLQNLGQGPELLIRYENEEAVDDSQLPKDRFSAERLKGVDSTLKIQPAELGDSAVYLCASSLKETQYFGPGTRLLVL.

This clonotype was recorded many times. The chain couples TRBV5-1 to TRBJ2-3, with 8 bases identical to TRBD2. The CDR3 is made up of 15 amino acids. The germline CDR1 and CDR2 sequences are SGHRS and YFSETQ. The trim removed 7 bases at V and 6 bases at J, leaving 13 bases unmatched. The CDR3 coding sequence is TGCGCCAGCCGCCCCCAAGGTGGCGGGGGGGATACGCAGTATTTT. Protein sequence: CASRPQGGGGDTQYF.

This clonotype showed up many times. The rearrangement joins TRBV12-3 or TRBV12-4 to TRBJ1-3, with 8 nucleotides matching TRBD1. Trimming took 7 bases from V and 2 from J; bases not matched to a gene: 4. This CDR3 is 14 amino acids long. Here the CDR3 DNA reads TGTGCCAGCATTGGACAGGGTACTGGAAACACCATATATTTT. Protein sequence: CASIGQGTGNTIYF.

This clonotype has a count of ten or more. The rearrangement joins TRBV3-1 to TRBJ2-2; D possibly matches TRBD1 or TRBD2 (5 bases each). The CDR3 runs to 15 residues. Germline loops: CDR1 LGHDT, CDR2 YNNKEL (reference sequence). Trimming cost V 5 bases and J 4 bases, with 14 bases left between them. As DNA, the CDR3 is TGTGCCAGCAGCGCCCGAGGGGCGCCCACCGGGGAGCTGTTTTTT. It yields the protein CASSARGAPTGELFF.

The sample holds many counts of this clonotype. CDR3 region: CASKVGTGSNTGELFF. CDR3 sequence (DNA): TGTGCCAGCAAAGTGGGGACAGGGTCGAACACCGGGGAGCTGTTTTTT. The V and J genes are TRBV7-9 and TRBJ2-2; 9 nucleotides agree with TRBD1. Germline V gene data show CDR1 as SEHNR and CDR2 as FQNEAQ (reference sequence). Trimming took 7 bases from V and 0 from J; bases not matched to a gene: 6. The CDR3 consists of 16 residues.